These 22 T cell receptor beta chains share one sample of origin, sequenced in a study of graft-versus-host responses after intestinal transplantation. No antigen has been assigned to these receptors. Sequencing was performed with immunoSEQ multiplex PCR; in TCRdb, only in-frame clones are kept and a portion is missing. This table has roughly 110,000 clones, roughly 87% appearing once. Sequencing used unstimulated CD4+ T cells sorted from spleen or lymph node cells, obtained before transplant. The receptors were gathered from a human donor who was the organ donor for an intestinal transplant.

The chain uses TRBV6-6 and TRBJ1-2; possible D gene TRBD1, 6 bases. CDR3 length equals 15 residues. Germline CDR1 is MNHNY and CDR2 is SVGAGI (reference sequence). V gave up 5 bases and J gave up 7 bases, with 20 bases separating them. CDR3 loop: CASSQRQVGDSGYTF. The CDR3 DNA is TGTGCCAGCAGTCAGAGACAGGTCGGCGACTCTGGCTACACCTTC.

This clone was observed once. The chain employs TRBV10-1 and TRBJ2-4; a weak D match, TRBD2 (5 bases). The CDR3 length is 14 residues. The germline CDR1 and CDR2 sequences are WNHNN and SYGVQD (reference sequence). Deletions cut 7 bases from V and 6 bases from J, with 16 bases between. The CDR3 loop reads CASKGGNRGNIQYF. For the CDR3, the DNA is TGCGCCAGCAAGGGCGGAAACCGGGGAAACATTCAGTACTTC.

The chain uses TRBV7-2 and TRBJ1-5; D uncertain. V lost 8 bases, J lost 4 bases, and 18 bases lay in between. This CDR3 spans 15 amino acids. Looked up from germline, CDR1 is SGHTA and CDR2 is FQGNSA. CDR3 in amino acids: CASALATQRNQPQHF. CDR3 nucleotide sequence: TGTGCCAGCGCCTTGGCGACCCAACGGAATCAGCCCCAGCATTTT.

The chain couples TRBV15 to TRBJ2-7; a possible D gene is TRBD2 (5 bases). CDR3 length: 17 residues. Trimming removed 0 bases at V and 3 bases at J, with 18 bases between. CDR1 and CDR2 from the germline V gene are LNHNV and YYDKDF (reference sequence). The CDR3 region has the DNA TGTGCCACCAGCAGAGATCCTTGGCCCGTGGGGAGCTACGAGCAGTACTTC. Encoded protein: CATSRDPWPVGSYEQYF. Combining the CDR3 with reference TRBV15 and TRBJ2-7 gives the whole variable domain DAMVIQNPRYQVTQFGKPVTLSCSQTLNHNVMYWYQQKSSQAPKLLFHYYDKDFNNEADTPDNFQSRRPNTSFCFLDIRSPGLGDTAMYLCATSRDPWPVGSYEQYFGPGTRLTVT.

This chain joins TRBV6-5 and TRBJ1-5, with no clear D. CDR1 is MNHEY and CDR2 is SVGAGI in the germline V gene. This CDR3 spans 12 amino acids. Trimming left V 2 bases short and J 3 bases short, with 2 bases between. The CDR3 sequence is CASSYLNQPQHF. The CDR3 region has the DNA TGTGCCAGCAGTTACCTCAATCAGCCCCAGCATTTT.

The chain is built from TRBV11-2 and TRBJ1-1; D not certain. Germline V lookup: CDR1 SGHAT, CDR2 FQNNGV. The V and J ends lost 1 base and 0 bases respectively, with 9 bases between them. The CDR3 length is 15 residues. CDR3 sequence: CASSLGSRMNTEAFF. The CDR3 coding sequence is TGTGCCAGCAGCTTAGGGTCGAGAATGAACACTGAAGCTTTCTTT.

The chain uses TRBV5-1 and TRBJ2-5; D might be TRBD1 or TRBD2, each matching 5 bases. Trimming shortened V by 6 bases and J by 3 bases, and 15 bases separated the two germline ends. The CDR3 totals 14 residues. Germline CDR1 reads SGHRS; CDR2 reads YFSETQ. In DNA, the CDR3 is TGCGCCAGCAACTCTCGGGGCCCAAAAGAGACCCAGTACTTC. Translated, it gives CASNSRGPKETQYF. Full variable domain (rest looked up from reference TRBV5-1 and TRBJ2-5): KAGVTQTPRYLIKTRGQQVTLSCSPISGHRSVSWYQQTPGQGLQFLFEYFSETQRNKGNFPGRFSGRQFSNSRSEMNVSTLELGDSALYLCASNSRGPKETQYFGPGTRLLVL.

The chain has TRBV2 and TRBJ1-2; maybe TRBD1 (6 bases). In germline, CDR1 is SNHLY, CDR2 FYNNEI. The ends were cut back, 7 bases at V and 8 bases at J, with 23 bases in the middle. The CDR3 has 15 amino acids. CDR3 region: CASMWEVGGPGGYTF. In DNA, the CDR3 is TGTGCCAGCATGTGGGAGGTAGGGGGTCCGGGAGGCTACACCTTC.

The genes are TRBV10-2 and TRBJ2-7, with D perhaps matching TRBD2 (6 bases). There are 16 residues in the CDR3. The V gene lost 3 bases and the J gene lost 0 bases, with 15 bases spanning the gap. Germline V lookup: CDR1 WSHSY, CDR2 SAAADI. CDR3 coding DNA: TGCGCCAGCAGTGACTCCCCTGGCGGGAACTCCTACGAGCAGTACTTC. It is translated as CASSDSPGGNSYEQYF.

This clone is a singleton in its sample. The J gene is TRBJ1-5, the V gene TRBV21-1; TRBD1, the table's D call, was not compared with the DNA. TRBV21-1 constitutes a pseudogene. The CDR3 extends over 23 amino acids. For the CDR3, the DNA is TGTGCCAGCAGCAAATTGGTTGGGGGAGTGCGGGACAGGTCGTCTTTTAGCAATCAGCCCCAGCATTTT. Its protein is CASSKLVGGVRDRSSFSNQPQHF.

The chain recombines TRBV5-1 with TRBJ1-2; the D gene is possibly TRBD1 (5 bases). CDR3 length: 13 residues. V dropped 0 bases and J dropped 8 bases, with 11 bases sitting between them. The germline CDR1 and CDR2 sequences are SGHRS and YFSETQ. CDR3 DNA sequence: TGCGCCAGCAGCTTGGAAGCGAGGGGAGGCTACACCTTC. Its protein product is CASSLEARGGYTF.

This clone has just one count. The gene calls are TRBV27 and TRBJ2-1; 10 bases fit TRBD2. Germline loops: CDR1 MNHEY, CDR2 SMNVEV (reference sequence). The CDR3 sequence is 15 residues long. J lost 3 bases, V lost 6 bases, and 5 bases had no gene match. CDR3 DNA sequence: TGTGCCAGCAGGCTAGCGGGAGCGGGCTACAATGAGCAGTTCTTC. Translated: CASRLAGAGYNEQFF.

The V gene is TRBV6-6, the J gene TRBJ2-2, with 9 bases identical to TRBD1. The CDR3 has 16 residues. Germline V gives CDR1 MNHNY, CDR2 SVGAGI (reference sequence). V lost 0 bases, J lost 2 bases, and 1 base stayed unmatched. This CDR3 reads CASSYSDRGNTGELFF. DNA for the CDR3: TGTGCCAGCAGTTACTCGGACAGGGGAAACACCGGGGAGCTGTTTTTT.

The rearrangement uses TRBV5-5 and TRBJ2-1; 10 nucleotides line up with TRBD2. This CDR3 contains 16 residues. Looked up from germline, CDR1 is SGHKS and CDR2 is YYEKEE (reference sequence). The ends lost 4 bases at V and 6 bases at J; junction bases unmatched: 10. CDR3 amino acids: CASSLVPSGGFNEQFF. The CDR3 DNA sequence: TGTGCCAGCAGCCTGGTGCCTAGCGGGGGTTTCAATGAGCAGTTCTTC.

The chain has TRBV19 and TRBJ1-5; weak D call: TRBD1 (6 bases). Germline V gene sequence: CDR1 LNHDA, CDR2 SQIVND (reference sequence). This CDR3 region has 15 residues. V shed 1 base and J shed 3 bases, with 10 bases lying between them. CDR3 DNA: TGTGCCAGTAGTATAGGGACAGCAATCAATCAGCCCCAGCATTTT. Translation: CASSIGTAINQPQHF.

For the CDR3, the DNA is TGTGCCAGCAGCTTAGTTCCCAAAGCGGGAGGCTCCTACAATGAGCAGTTCTTC. Its translation: CASSLVPKAGGSYNEQFF. This chain uses TRBV7-2 with TRBJ2-1, with 9 bases fitting TRBD2. The V segment lost 1 base and the J segment 0 bases; nucleotides outside the gene matches: 7. This CDR3 region has 18 residues. Germline values: CDR1 SGHTA, CDR2 FQGNSA.

This clone was picked up a small number of times. The J gene is TRBJ2-7, the V gene TRBV6-5; D is possibly TRBD1 or TRBD2 (5 bases each). The CDR3 totals 15 residues. CDR1 is MNHEY and CDR2 is SVGAGI in the germline V gene. V shed 0 bases and J shed 2 bases, with 11 bases lying between them. CDR3 region: CASSYSTGPTYEQYF. CDR3 nucleotides: TGTGCCAGCAGTTACTCTACGGGACCAACCTACGAGCAGTACTTC.

This sequence joins TRBV11-2 and TRBJ2-1; possibly TRBD2 for D (5 bases). There are 14 residues in the CDR3. V shed 3 bases and J shed 5 bases, with 11 bases lying between them. Germline values: CDR1 SGHAT, CDR2 FQNNGV. This chain's CDR3 is CASSFTAGNNEQFF. DNA for the CDR3: TGTGCCAGCAGCTTTACGGCGGGTAACAATGAGCAGTTCTTC.

The chain uses TRBV27 and TRBJ1-6; tentatively, D is TRBD1 (6 bases). The germline V and J ends were trimmed by 7 bases and 7 bases, with 17 bases remaining between them. This CDR3 is built from 15 residues. Germline V CDR1 and CDR2: MNHEY, SMNVEV (reference sequence). Here the CDR3 DNA reads TGTGCCAGCACCCCTGGGGTCAGGGGAAATTCACCCCTCCACTTT. Translated, it gives CASTPGVRGNSPLHF.

The chain carries TRBV7-9 and TRBJ1-3; no reliable D call. This CDR3 region has 12 residues. V lost 11 bases and J lost 3, with 11 bases in between. Germline assignment: CDR1 SEHNR and CDR2 FQNEAQ (reference sequence). This CDR3 reads CACRVGGNTIYF. The CDR3 DNA is TGTGCCTGTAGGGTCGGTGGAAACACCATATATTTT.

The rearrangement uses TRBV5-1 and TRBJ1-5; 7 nucleotides line up with TRBD1. Germline assignment: CDR1 SGHRS and CDR2 YFSETQ. The CDR3 spans 14 residues. V lost 3 bases and J lost 4; bases outside the gene matches: 4. In DNA, the CDR3 is TGCGCCAGCAGCTCCGGGACAGAGAATCAGCCCCAGCATTTT. Protein product: CASSSGTENQPQHF.

With regard to this clone: At one of its ends the junction is not consistent with the germline gene, which may arise from a read error. The rearrangement links TRBV7-7 to TRBJ2-4; D not certain. Germline V CDR1 and CDR2: SSHAT, FNYEAQ (reference sequence). This CDR3 is 17 amino acids long. This CDR3 is CASSLGVTPEAQNIQYF. CDR3 sequence (DNA): TGTGCCAGCAGCTTAGGAGTCACTCCTGAAGCCCAAAACATTCAGTACTTC.